The 23 T cell receptor beta chains given below trace back to one sample, sequenced in a study of low-dose radiotherapy and immunotherapy resistance in tumors. First-strand cDNA used TRAV- and TRBV-specific primers, covering alpha and beta chains. It was with a constant-region primer and a V-primer adapter that TCRs were amplified over roughly 20 PCR cycles. TCRdb itself ran the reads through MiXCR, one entry per CDR3 protein. The repertoire consists of about 82,000 distinct CDR3 sequences, with 15% to 20% occurring once and the leading ten covering under 7.5%. Indicated time point: before trial treatment. The source was PBMCs, collected before treatment. These receptors were collected from a male donor with prostate cancer.

This clonotype was seen only a few times. The V call is TRBV4-1, the J call TRBJ2-5; a possible D gene is TRBD1 (6 bases). The CDR3 loop spans 14 amino acids. Trimming cost V 5 bases and J 5 bases, with 15 bases left between them. Germline V lookup: CDR1 MGHRA, CDR2 YSYEKL. In DNA, the CDR3 is TGCGCCAGCAGCTGGGGTGGGGGCGCGGAGACCCAGTACTTC. Translated, it gives CASSWGGGAETQYF.

This clonotype was picked up many times. V gene TRBV6-6 combines with J gene TRBJ2-7; 11 positions match TRBD2. With 2 bases clipped from V and 5 bases from J, the junction kept 8 bases outside the gene matches. The CDR3 has 16 residues. CDR1 is MNHNY, CDR2 SVGAGI, per germline (reference sequence). CDR3: CASSYIKLAGEDEQYF. The CDR3 DNA reads as TGTGCCAGCAGTTACATAAAACTAGCGGGAGAGGACGAGCAGTACTTC.

This clonotype was detected a few times. The chain has TRBV27 and TRBJ2-7, with 8 bases identical to TRBD2. The CDR3 contains 15 residues. Losses at the gene ends were 3 bases for V and 2 bases for J; bases not matched to a gene: 6. Germline assignment: CDR1 MNHEY and CDR2 SMNVEV (reference sequence). CDR3 nucleotide sequence: TGTGCCAGCAGTTTGGGGGGACTAGACCCCTACGAGCAGTACTTC. This gives the protein CASSLGGLDPYEQYF.

A word on this clonotype: This likely reflects a read error, since a far larger clone is one base away. V gene TRBV5-8 combines with J gene TRBJ1-5; D might be TRBD1 (5 bases). CDR1 is SGHTS, CDR2 YDEGEE, per germline. This CDR3 has 14 amino acids. CDR3: CTSSWDGNRQPQHF. CDR3 DNA sequence: TGTACCAGCAGCTGGGACGGCAATCGGCAGCCCCAGCATTTT. Full variable domain (rest looked up from reference TRBV5-8 and TRBJ1-5): EAGVTQSPTHLIKTRGQQATLRCSPISGHTSVYWYQQALGLGLQFLLWYDEGEERNRGNFPPRFSGRQFPNYSSELNVNALELEDSALYLCTSSWDGNRQPQHFGDGTRLSIL.

A note on this clonotype: A read error is likely here: a far larger clone is one base away. The rearrangement links TRBV5-1 to TRBJ2-7; D tentatively fits TRBD1 or TRBD2 (6 bases each). The CDR3 consists of 17 residues. CDR1 and CDR2 (germline): SGHRS, YFSETQ. The CDR3 here is CASSLAGGGPPYNEQYF. Here the CDR3 DNA reads TGTGCCAGCAGCTTGGCTGGTGGGGGGCCACCCTACAATGAGCAGTACTTC. Full variable domain (remainder filled in from reference TRBV5-1 and TRBJ2-7): KAGVTQTPRYLIKTRGQQVTLSCSPISGHRSVSWYQQTPGQGLQFLFEYFSETQRNKGNFPGRFSGRQFSNSRSEMNVSTLELGDSALYLCASSLAGGGPPYNEQYFGPGTRLTVT.

This clonotype was observed once. A read error likely explains this, since a far larger clone differs by one base. V gene TRBV16 combines with J gene TRBJ2-5; D is perhaps TRBD2 (5 bases). Deletions cut 5 bases from V and 5 bases from J, with 15 bases between. From germline, CDR1 is KGHSY and CDR2 FQNENV. The CDR3 contains 14 residues. CDR3 amino acids: CASSVVPSWETQYF. The CDR3 nucleotides read TGTGCCAGCAGCGTAGTTCCTAGCTGGGAGACCCAGTACTTC.

This clonotype came up many times. The V gene is TRBV19, the J gene TRBJ2-1, with D hard to call. V lost 0 bases to trimming and J lost 3 bases, with 0 bases between them. This CDR3 spans 12 amino acids. The germline V gene has CDR1 LNHDA and CDR2 SQIVND (reference sequence). CDR3 protein: CASSIDYNEQFF. The CDR3 DNA reads as TGTGCCAGTAGTATAGACTACAATGAGCAGTTCTTC.

Concerning this clonotype: It is likely a read error: a sequence one base away is far more abundant. V gene TRBV2 combines with J gene TRBJ2-1; 11 nucleotides agree with TRBD1. CDR3 length equals 14 residues. Germline values: CDR1 SNHLY, CDR2 FYNNEI. Unmatched junction bases numbered 10, after V lost 5 bases and J lost 13 bases. Here the CDR3 DNA reads TGTGCCAGCAGTAGGGACAGGGGGAGCGAGACCCAGTTCTTC. Translating gives CASSRDRGSETQFF.

This clonotype occurred many times. V usage is TRBV9 and J usage is TRBJ1-2; D gene unclear. The germline CDR1 and CDR2 sequences are SGDLS and YYNGEE. Trimming left V 0 bases short and J 4 bases short, with 13 bases between. This CDR3 spans 15 amino acids. The CDR3 region has the DNA TGTGCCAGCAGCGTAGGTTCAGGTAGTGGCTATGGCTACACCTTC. It yields the protein CASSVGSGSGYGYTF. The variable domain in full, with the rest retrieved from reference TRBV9 and TRBJ1-2, is DSGVTQTPKHLITATGQRVTLRCSPRSGDLSVYWYQQSLDQGLQFLIQYYNGEERAKGNILERFSAQQFPDLHSELNLSSLELGDSALYFCASSVGSGSGYGYTFGSGTRLTVV.

This clonotype was recorded at least ten times. V gene TRBV29-1 combines with J gene TRBJ2-6; 8 nucleotides match TRBD1. V gave up 3 bases and J gave up 4 bases; unmatched junction bases: 11. Germline CDR1 reads SQVTM; CDR2 reads ANQGSEA. This CDR3 contains 17 residues. This CDR3 reads CSVEPSWTGSGANVLTF. The CDR3 DNA is TGCAGCGTTGAGCCGAGTTGGACAGGGTCCGGGGCCAACGTCCTGACTTTC.

The J gene is TRBJ2-3, the V gene TRBV7-2; maybe TRBD2 (6 bases). V shed 5 bases and J shed 0 bases, with 12 bases lying between them. This CDR3 is built from 15 residues. Germline V CDR1 and CDR2: SGHTA, FQGNSA. CDR3: CASSETGTSTDTQYF. Here the CDR3 DNA reads TGTGCCAGCAGCGAAACCGGGACTAGCACAGATACGCAGTATTTT.

The sample holds many counts of this clonotype. The rearrangement uses TRBV5-1 and TRBJ2-2; no clear D gene. CDR3 size: 12 residues. The ends were cut back, 3 bases at V and 8 bases at J, with 8 bases in the middle. Looked up from germline, CDR1 is SGHRS and CDR2 is YFSETQ. As DNA, the CDR3 is TGCGCCAGCAGCTATCATTCTGGGGAGCTGTTTTTT. This sequence encodes CASSYHSGELFF.

This sequence joins TRBV7-2 and TRBJ1-2; D gene ambiguous. The ends were cut back, 3 bases at V and 2 bases at J, with 10 bases in the middle. Germline V gene data show CDR1 as SGHTA and CDR2 as FQGNSA. The CDR3 is 14 amino acids. CDR3 bases: TGTGCCAGCAGCTTCTCGGACGGAAACTATGGCTACACCTTC. Amino acid sequence: CASSFSDGNYGYTF.

This clonotype has at least ten counts. The chain employs TRBV5-1 and TRBJ2-1; 8 positions agree with TRBD2. Trimming took 4 bases from V and 2 from J; bases not matched to a gene: 8. The CDR3 is made up of 16 amino acids. The germline V gene has CDR1 SGHRS and CDR2 YFSETQ. As DNA, the CDR3 is TGCGCCAGCAGCGGGGGACTAGGGATGGCCTACAATGAGCAGTTCTTC. The encoded protein is CASSGGLGMAYNEQFF.

The sample holds many counts of this clonotype. This chain links TRBV2 with TRBJ2-1; no clear D gene. Germline V gene lookup returns CDR1 SNHLY and CDR2 FYNNEI. CDR3 length equals 13 residues. Trimming shortened V by 5 bases and J by 8 bases, and 13 bases separated the two germline ends. CDR3 nucleotide sequence: TGTGCCAGCAGTTTGACAAAAAACCATGAGCAGTTCTTC. It specifies CASSLTKNHEQFF.

This clonotype showed up many times. The chain carries TRBV12-3 or TRBV12-4 and TRBJ1-5; D is unclear. The CDR3 runs 14 residues. Trimming pared 2 bases from V and 7 bases from J, leaving 12 bases between. CDR3 region: CASSLRRVGQPQHF. The CDR3 region has the DNA TGTGCCAGCAGTTTAAGGAGAGTTGGCCAGCCCCAGCATTTT.

The V and J genes are TRBV12-3 or TRBV12-4 and TRBJ2-1; 7 nucleotides line up with TRBD2. The ends lost 6 bases at V and 9 bases at J; junction bases unmatched: 11. The CDR3 covers 14 residues. CDR3 DNA: TGTGCCAGCAGAATTAGCGGGCCGACGGGTGAGCAGTTCTTC. Protein: CASRISGPTGEQFF.

This clonotype was recorded a few times. V gene TRBV7-1 combines with J gene TRBJ2-3; 9 bases line up with TRBD2. TRBV7-1 is an ORF; its function is uncertain. V shed 8 bases, J shed 4 bases, and the junction held 4 bases outside the gene matches. The CDR3 has 13 residues. The CDR3: CASALAGSDTQYF. DNA for the CDR3: TGTGCCAGCGCGCTAGCGGGGTCAGATACGCAGTATTTT.

This clonotype was counted at least ten times. The chain carries TRBV5-1 and TRBJ2-2; D ambiguous. V lost 0 bases and J 4 bases, leaving 7 bases between the germline ends. Looked up from germline, CDR1 is SGHRS and CDR2 is YFSETQ. The CDR3 is 14 residues long. The CDR3 sequence: CASSLDSFTGELFF. Here the CDR3 DNA reads TGCGCCAGCAGCTTGGACTCATTCACCGGGGAGCTGTTTTTT.

This clonotype was seen at least ten times. The rearrangement joins TRBV9 to TRBJ2-4; 9 nucleotides agree with TRBD2. Losses at the gene ends were 2 bases for V and 0 bases for J; bases not matched to a gene: 15. This CDR3 is built from 20 residues. Germline V CDR1 and CDR2: SGDLS, YYNGEE. The CDR3 DNA reads TGTGCCAGCAGCGTGGCGCGTAGCGGGGGCCCCTTCCTAGCCAAAAACATTCAGTACTTC. Translated: CASSVARSGGPFLAKNIQYF.

This clonotype appeared a few times. The rearrangement uses TRBV10-3 and TRBJ2-1; TRBD2 might be the D (6 bases). V was pared by 8 bases and J by 10 bases, with 21 bases between. The CDR3 covers 14 residues. Per germline, CDR1 ENHRY and CDR2 SYGVKD. CDR3: CAIGGTSGHLEQFF. The CDR3 bases are TGTGCCATCGGCGGGACCTCAGGGCACTTGGAGCAGTTCTTC.

The chain links TRBV5-1 to TRBJ2-5; D might be TRBD1 (5 bases). The germline V gene has CDR1 SGHRS and CDR2 YFSETQ. CDR3 length: 16 residues. The V gene lost 4 bases and the J gene lost 1 base, with 17 bases spanning the gap. CDR3: CASSENAGFSQETQYF. The CDR3 DNA follows: TGCGCCAGCAGCGAAAACGCAGGGTTCTCCCAAGAGACCCAGTACTTC.

This clonotype was counted ten times or more. The rearrangement uses TRBV5-8 and TRBJ1-1, with D tentatively TRBD1 (6 bases). The CDR3 covers 15 residues. The germline V and J ends were trimmed by 3 bases and 4 bases, with 16 bases remaining between them. Germline V gene sequence: CDR1 SGHTS, CDR2 YDEGEE. CDR3 DNA: TGTGCCAGCAGCTCTCTCTTCAGGGGAGTCACTGAAGCTTTCTTT. Its translation: CASSSLFRGVTEAFF.